This T cell receptor beta chain is from a study of CD8+CD57+ T cells in acquired aplastic anemia. At the level of the study: Each DNA sample taken from sorted CD4+ and CD8+ cells came to about 3 ug on average. Regarding the study as a whole: In CD8+ cells, Simpson's diversity showed no significant difference between patients and controls. Common to patients and controls were 25 to 30 CD8+ CDR3 sequences.

To note about this clonotype: No antigen is known for it.

Genomic DNA templated the TCR beta VDJ and CDR3 profiling. One entry per CDR3 protein, called by TCRdb with MiXCR from the reads. This sample has about 180,000 distinct CDR3 sequences, with less than 65% found just once. This CDR3 spans 11 amino acids. Germline CDR1 and CDR2: SGHRS and YFSETQ. V lost 5 bases, J lost 5 bases, and 8 bases lay in between. Patients picked for sequencing had shown CD8+CD57+ cell expansion detected by flow cytometry. The sequenced material came from sorted CD4+, CD8+, or CD8+CD57+ T cells (not recorded which) from PBMCs. The V call is TRBV5-1, the J call TRBJ2-7; D gene uncertain. The clonotype comes from a human donor with aplastic anemia. The CDR3 DNA reads as TGCGCCAGCAGACTTTCCGACGAGCAGTACTTC. The encoded protein is CASRLSDEQYF.